These 4 T cell receptor beta chains were sequenced from one sample in a study of blood T cell repertoires in COVID-19. The protocol was immunoSEQ multiplex PCR, while the TCRdb copy is restricted to in-frame clones and leaves out a portion. This sample has about 63,000 clones, with around 79% found just once. Sequencing was done on a sample of peripheral blood. The receptors derive from a human donor in a cohort sampled during active COVID-19.

The V gene is TRBV5-6, the J gene TRBJ2-3, with 9 bases fitting TRBD2. CDR1 and CDR2 from the germline V gene are SGHDT and YYEEEE. The CDR3 has 16 residues. Unmatched junction bases numbered 6, after V lost 2 bases and J lost 2 bases. CDR3 DNA: TGTGCCAGCAGCTTCTCTAGCGGGGCACTCACAGATACGCAGTATTTT. Translating it yields CASSFSSGALTDTQYF.

This chain joins TRBV28 and TRBJ2-3; 8 nucleotides agree with TRBD2. The CDR3 is 15 amino acids. CDR1 and CDR2 (germline): MDHEN, SYDVKM. The J segment lost 3 bases and the V segment lost 6 bases, leaving 8 bases of the junction unmatched. CDR3 sequence reads: CASSPAGGGTDTQYF. The CDR3 DNA sequence: TGTGCCAGCAGCCCCGCGGGAGGAGGAACAGATACGCAGTATTTT.

The chain combines TRBV6-5 with TRBJ1-4; D not resolved. Germline CDR1 is MNHEY and CDR2 is SVGAGI. The CDR3 loop spans 12 amino acids. Deletions cut 4 bases from V and 6 bases from J, with 6 bases between. Written as DNA, the CDR3 is TGTGCCAGCAGTTCCCTCGATGAAAAACTGTTTTTT. Translation: CASSSLDEKLFF.

This clone showed up just a few times. CDR3 in amino acids: CGQAGQWVNEQFF. For the CDR3, the DNA is TGTGGACAGGCGGGTCAGTGGGTCAATGAGCAGTTCTTC. The chain uses TRBV21-1 and TRBJ2-1; the DNA was not compared with TRBD1, the D call given in the table. TRBV21-1 is deemed a pseudogene. This CDR3 contains 13 residues.